The present entry profiles one T cell receptor beta chain with its context. The antigen remains undetermined. The junction does not match germline at one end; this may be a read error. Primed by a sample-barcoded 5' primer and a J-beta primer mix, a second PCR proceeded for about 7 to 11 cycles. Via MiXCR, TCRdb re-called the 5' RACE reads, giving one row per CDR3 protein. Among 1.5 million to 2 million distinct CDR3 sequences listed, about 50% were seen once. This sample stems from a study of blood T cells in healthy people across ages. Study at large: Through template switching, about one barcoded beta molecule was captured per two T cells, as measured in model experiments. Whole-study findings and limits: It was not possible, with unsorted PBMCs, to conclusively compare naive and antigen-experienced cells.

CDR3 length equals 15 residues. The TCR comes from a woman in her thirties or forties in good health. Sequencing was performed on blood. This chain links TRBV12-3 or TRBV12-4 with TRBJ2-7; D remains unclear. The CDR3 loop reads CVSSPQQLLDYEQYF. CDR3 DNA sequence: TGTGTCAGCAGTCCTCAACAGCTCCTGGACTACGAGCAGTACTTC.